This T cell receptor beta chain emerged from a study of blood T cells in healthy people across ages. At the level of the study: Template switching recovered approximately one barcoded beta molecule for every two T cells.

A sample-barcoded 5' primer and a J-beta primer mix were used in a second PCR of roughly 7 to 11 cycles. Each TCR beta cDNA got a 12-nucleotide random molecular identifier. Per-sample output comprised a minimum of 3 million paired-end reads containing CDR3. Using its own MiXCR run on the 5' RACE reads, TCRdb lists one record per CDR3 protein. Of about 1.4 million distinct CDR3 sequences listed, 55% to 75% are singletons. The sample consisted of blood. The sequence was obtained from a man between 18 and 29 years old in good health.

CDR3 DNA sequence: TGCAGCGTTGGAACTAGAGGTGTGGAGACCCAGTACTTC. Translating it yields CSVGTRGVETQYF. This rearrangement joins TRBV29-1 to TRBJ2-5; D is perhaps TRBD2 (5 bases). Germline-derived CDR1 and CDR2 are SQVTM and ANQGSEA. CDR3 length: 13 amino acids. V was pared by 4 bases and J by 5 bases, with 14 bases between.